The 20 T cell receptor beta chains in this list originate from one sample, sequenced in a study of blood T cell repertoires in COVID-19. Profiling relied on immunoSEQ multiplex PCR, and the TCRdb table lists in-frame clones only, not all of them. The table includes some 100,000 clones, about 91% detected once. Sequenced material: peripheral blood. These receptor sequences come from a human donor in a cohort sampled during active COVID-19.

A few counts support this clone. This chain uses TRBV6-5 with TRBJ2-7; D uncertain. Trimming cost V 4 bases and J 6 bases, with 7 bases left between them. The CDR3 runs 11 residues. Germline-derived CDR1 and CDR2 are MNHEY and SVGAGI. CDR3 protein: CASSSSREQYF. CDR3 DNA sequence: TGTGCCAGCAGTTCCTCCCGCGAGCAGTACTTC.

This chain links TRBV3-1 (or the pseudogene TRBV3-2) with TRBJ1-6, with 7 bases aligning to TRBD1. Trimming cost V 4 bases and J 0 bases; bases outside gene matches: 9. From germline, CDR1 is LGHDT and CDR2 YNNKEL (reference sequence). This CDR3 has 18 amino acids. The CDR3 protein is CASSPWTGTSSYNSPLHF. The CDR3 DNA follows: TGTGCCAGCAGCCCCTGGACAGGAACGAGCTCCTATAATTCACCCCTCCACTTT.

The V gene is TRBV6-1, the J gene TRBJ1-5; 7 nucleotides match TRBD1. After removal of 1 base from V and 6 bases from J, the junction contained 6 bases not matched to a gene. The V gene's germline CDR1 is MNHNS and CDR2 SASEGT. The CDR3 loop spans 15 amino acids. CDR3 sequence reads: CASSEVPGGGQPQHF. The CDR3 DNA sequence: TGTGCCAGCAGTGAAGTGCCAGGGGGTGGTCAGCCCCAGCATTTT.

This rearrangement joins TRBV20-1 to TRBJ2-1; 10 nucleotides match TRBD2. Trimming removed 3 bases from V and 6 bases from J; junction bases left unmatched: 5. Germline V CDR1 and CDR2: DFQATT, SNEGSKA (reference sequence). The CDR3 spans 14 residues. This chain's CDR3 is CSASALAGANEQFF. CDR3 nucleotides: TGCAGTGCTAGTGCTCTAGCGGGAGCCAATGAGCAGTTCTTC.

The chain is built from TRBV5-1 and TRBJ1-2; a weak D match, TRBD1 (6 bases). The germline V gene has CDR1 SGHRS and CDR2 YFSETQ. Trimming removed 5 bases at V and 0 bases at J, with 11 bases between. The CDR3 covers 14 residues. CDR3 residues: CASRLDSTNYGYTF. The CDR3 bases are TGCGCCAGCAGACTGGACAGCACTAACTATGGCTACACCTTC.

The chain carries TRBV2 and TRBJ2-6; the D gene is possibly TRBD2 (5 bases). Trimming pared 7 bases from V and 2 bases from J, leaving 9 bases between. Germline CDR1 is SNHLY and CDR2 is FYNNEI. The CDR3 loop spans 14 amino acids. CDR3 in DNA: TGTGCCAGCACCCGGGATCCTGGGGCCAACGTCCTGACTTTC. Translating gives CASTRDPGANVLTF. The whole variable domain, filled in from reference TRBV2 and TRBJ2-6, reads EPEVTQTPSHQVTQMGQEVILRCVPISNHLYFYWYRQILGQKVEFLVSFYNNEISEKSEIFDDQFSVERPDGSNFTLKIRSTKLEDSAMYFCASTRDPGANVLTFGAGSRLTVL.

J is TRBJ2-7 and V is TRBV27; perhaps TRBD1 as D (5 bases). This CDR3 contains 13 residues. CDR1 and CDR2 (germline): MNHEY, SMNVEV (reference sequence). Trimming pared 6 bases from V and 1 base from J, leaving 10 bases between. CDR3 in amino acids: CASRGSGSYEQYF. The CDR3 region has the DNA TGTGCCAGCAGGGGGTCAGGGTCCTACGAGCAGTACTTC.

This clone is a singleton in its sample. CDR3 residues: CASSPVGQPAGLATNEKLFF. In nucleotides, the CDR3 is TGTGCCAGCTCACCAGTAGGACAGCCAGCAGGGCTTGCAACTAATGAAAAACTGTTTTTT. The chain combines TRBV18 with TRBJ1-4; TRBD1 is a possible D gene (6 bases). Germline V gene lookup returns CDR1 KGHSH and CDR2 LQKENI. V dropped 2 bases and J dropped 0 bases, with 22 bases sitting between them. The CDR3 is 20 residues long.

The V call is TRBV6-5, the J call TRBJ2-7, with TRBD2 as a possible D gene (6 bases). CDR3 length: 15 residues. V dropped 6 bases and J dropped 0 bases, with 15 bases sitting between them. Germline CDR1 reads MNHEY; CDR2 reads SVGAGI. The CDR3 region is CASRSGRASSYEQYF. In nucleotides, the CDR3 is TGTGCCAGCAGGAGCGGGCGGGCGAGCTCCTACGAGCAGTACTTC.

This chain links TRBV6-5 with TRBJ2-5; TRBD2 aligns across 8 bases. Germline assignment: CDR1 MNHEY and CDR2 SVGAGI. Losses at the gene ends were 6 bases for V and 5 bases for J; bases not matched to a gene: 11. The CDR3 extends over 15 amino acids. This CDR3 is CASSGGGLGMETQYF. The CDR3 nucleotides read TGTGCCAGCAGCGGGGGGGGCCTAGGGATGGAGACCCAGTACTTC.

The rearrangement joins TRBV11-2 to TRBJ1-2; 10 bases are a match to TRBD1. Germline V gene data show CDR1 as SGHAT and CDR2 as FQNNGV. This CDR3 has 15 amino acids. The V segment lost 1 base and the J segment 8 bases; nucleotides outside the gene matches: 7. The CDR3 nucleotides are TGTGCCAGCAGCTTAGGGGAGGGACAGGGGCGCGGCTACACCTTC. The encoded protein is CASSLGEGQGRGYTF.

The V and J genes are TRBV11-2 and TRBJ1-1; a weak D match, TRBD1 (6 bases). The V gene's germline CDR1 is SGHAT and CDR2 FQNNGV. The CDR3 has 17 residues. The V end lost 0 bases, the J end lost 1 base, and 15 bases lay between the germline ends. The CDR3 region has the DNA TGTGCCAGCAGCTTAGATCTATGGGGACATAAGAACACTGAAGCTTTCTTT. Protein sequence: CASSLDLWGHKNTEAFF.

The chain joins TRBV27 to TRBJ2-1, with 7 bases matching TRBD2. Germline values: CDR1 MNHEY, CDR2 SMNVEV (reference sequence). This CDR3 contains 16 residues. J was trimmed by 0 bases and V by 4 bases; bases with no gene match: 6. CDR3 region: CASSWGLTSSYNEQFF. CDR3 DNA: TGTGCCAGCAGTTGGGGACTAACGAGCTCCTACAATGAGCAGTTCTTC.

The chain couples TRBV5-5 to TRBJ1-1, with a possible D match to TRBD1 (6 bases). The CDR3 totals 13 residues. The germline gives CDR1 SGHKS, CDR2 YYEKEE (reference sequence). The V end was cut by 3 bases, the J end by 1 base, with 7 bases between. CDR3 sequence: CASSSTGNTEAFF. The CDR3 nucleotides read TGTGCCAGCAGCTCGACAGGGAACACTGAAGCTTTCTTT.

The V call is TRBV5-6, the J call TRBJ1-1; D ambiguous. Germline assignment: CDR1 SGHDT and CDR2 YYEEEE. V was trimmed by 9 bases and J by 3 bases, leaving 21 bases between them. The CDR3 totals 15 residues. CDR3 sequence (DNA): TGTGCCACAACCCGACTGACCCTGAGGGACACTGAAGCTTTCTTT. This encodes CATTRLTLRDTEAFF.

V and J are TRBV4-2 and TRBJ1-1; D unclear. The germline V gene encodes CDR1 LGHNA and CDR2 YNFKEQ. The V end lost 0 bases, the J end lost 3 bases, and 5 bases lay between the germline ends. There are 13 residues in the CDR3. DNA of the CDR3: TGTGCCAGCAGCCAAGATACGGACACTGAAGCTTTCTTT. This codes for CASSQDTDTEAFF.

Written as DNA, the CDR3 is TGTGCCAGCCGAGCGGGAGTTACAGATACGCAGTATTTT. This translates into CASRAGVTDTQYF. The chain uses TRBV12-3 or TRBV12-4 and TRBJ2-3; 8 bases fit TRBD2. Trimming took 8 bases from V and 3 from J; bases not matched to a gene: 4. The CDR3 sequence is 13 residues long.

The V gene is TRBV9, the J gene TRBJ1-4; D remains ambiguous. This CDR3 comprises 14 residues. Trimming left V 0 bases short and J 4 bases short, with 7 bases between. CDR1 and CDR2 (germline): SGDLS, YYNGEE. CDR3 DNA sequence: TGTGCCAGCAGCGTAGACGCAGTTAATGAAAAACTGTTTTTT. Amino acids: CASSVDAVNEKLFF.

The J gene is TRBJ2-7, the V gene TRBV28; D is perhaps TRBD1 (6 bases). Germline-derived CDR1 and CDR2 are MDHEN and SYDVKM. The CDR3 spans 15 residues. Trimming took off 0 bases at V and 0 bases at J, with 9 bases between the two ends. The CDR3 bases are TGTGCCAGCAGTTTATGGGCAGGGGTCTCCTACGAGCAGTACTTC. It is translated as CASSLWAGVSYEQYF.

This chain uses TRBV6-6 with TRBJ2-1; TRBD1 matches 9 bases. Germline CDR1 is MNHNY and CDR2 is SVGAGI (reference sequence). J gave up 8 bases and V 2 bases, and 4 bases lay outside the gene matches. The CDR3 is made up of 14 amino acids. In DNA form, the CDR3 reads TGTGCCAGCAGTTACGGGACAGGGAGGGATGAGCAGTTCTTC. Translated, it gives CASSYGTGRDEQFF.